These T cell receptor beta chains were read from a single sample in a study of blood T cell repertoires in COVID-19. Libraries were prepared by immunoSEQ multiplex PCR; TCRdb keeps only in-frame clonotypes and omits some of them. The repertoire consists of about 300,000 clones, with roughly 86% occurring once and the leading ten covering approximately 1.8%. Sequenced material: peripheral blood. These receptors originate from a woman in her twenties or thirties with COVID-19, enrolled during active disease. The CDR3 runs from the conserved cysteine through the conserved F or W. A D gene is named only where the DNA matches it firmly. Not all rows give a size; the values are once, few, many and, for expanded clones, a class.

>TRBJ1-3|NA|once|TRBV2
TGTGCCAGCAGTGCTGAAGGGGGTCCTGGAAACACCATATATTTT
CASSAEGGPGNTIYF
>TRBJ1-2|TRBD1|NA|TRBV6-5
TGTGCCAGCAGTTACCAGGGGGCAAGTAACTATGGCTACACCTTC
CASSYQGASNYGYTF
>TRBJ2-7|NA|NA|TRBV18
TGTGCCAGCTCAGAGGAAGGGGGCGAGCAGTACTTC
CASSEEGGEQYF
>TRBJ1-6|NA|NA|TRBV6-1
TGTGCCAGCAGTGAATTTTTGAGATCCTATAATTCACCCCTCCACTTT
CASSEFLRSYNSPLHF
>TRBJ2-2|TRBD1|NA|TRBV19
TGTGCCAGTAGTCGGGACAGGGTATTCACCGGGGAGCTGTTTTTT
CASSRDRVFTGELFF
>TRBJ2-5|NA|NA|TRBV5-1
TGCGCCAGCAGCTTGGGGACGGGACACGAGTACCAAGAGACCCAGTACTTC
CASSLGTGHEYQETQYF
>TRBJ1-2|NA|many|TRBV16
TGTGCCAGCAGCCAATTGATACAATCTAACTATGGCTACACCTTC
CASSQLIQSNYGYTF
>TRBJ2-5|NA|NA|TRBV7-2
TGTGCCAGCAGCTTAATGACTAGCCAAGAGACCCAGTACTTC
CASSLMTSQETQYF
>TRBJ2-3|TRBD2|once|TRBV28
TGTGCCAGCAGTTTGAGGCTAGCGGAGACAGATACGCAGTATTTT
CASSLRLAETDTQYF
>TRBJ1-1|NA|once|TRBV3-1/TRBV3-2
TGTGCCAGCAGCGAGCGACAGAGGAACACTGAAGCTTTCTTT
CASSERQRNTEAFF
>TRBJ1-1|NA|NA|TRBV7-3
TGTGCCAGCAGCCAGGTGGGGCAAGCTGAAGCTTTCTTT
CASSQVGQAEAFF
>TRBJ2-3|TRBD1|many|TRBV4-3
TGCGCCAGCAGCCAGGGACAGGGGCACACAGATACGCAGTATTTT
CASSQGQGHTDTQYF
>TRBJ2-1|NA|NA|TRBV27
TGTGCCAGCAGTTTAGGTGCAGGGATAAAAAAAAATGAGCAGTTCTTC
CASSLGAGIKKNEQFF
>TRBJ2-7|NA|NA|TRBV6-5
TGTGCCAGCAGACGGGGGATCTACGAGCAGTACTTC
CASRRGIYEQYF
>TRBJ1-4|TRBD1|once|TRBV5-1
TGCGCCAGCAGGGACACAGGGGGCCTCAGTGAAAAACTGTTTTTT
CASRDTGGLSEKLFF
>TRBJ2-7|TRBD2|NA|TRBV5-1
TGCGCCAGCAGTTCACCAGGATTAGCGGGGGACGAGCAGTACTTC
CASSSPGLAGDEQYF
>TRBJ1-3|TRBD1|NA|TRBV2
TGTGCCACCTCCAGGGACAGGGGGGACTACACCATATATTTT
CATSRDRGDYTIYF
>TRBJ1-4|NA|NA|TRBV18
TGTGCCAGCTCGACAGATGCTAATGAAAAACTGTTTTTT
CASSTDANEKLFF
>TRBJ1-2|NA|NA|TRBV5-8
TGTGCCAGCAGCCGGGGGGCCTTAGTACGGGGCTACACCTTC
CASSRGALVRGYTF
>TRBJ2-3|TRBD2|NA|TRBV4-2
TGTGCCAGCAGCTACCGGGGGGGCCGGACAGATACGCAGTATTTT
CASSYRGGRTDTQYF
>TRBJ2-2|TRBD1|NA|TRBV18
TGTGCCAGCTCACCGAGGACAGGGGCGAACACCGGGGAGCTGTTTTTT
CASSPRTGANTGELFF
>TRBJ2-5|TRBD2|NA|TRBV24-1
TGTGCCACCAGTGATGCCACTAGCGGCCGCGAAACGGCGACCCAGTACTTC
CATSDATSGRETATQYF
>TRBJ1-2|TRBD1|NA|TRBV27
TGTGCCAGCAGTTTACACAGGGGGTATGGCTACACCTTC
CASSLHRGYGYTF